A single sample is the source of the 14 T cell receptor beta chains below, sequenced in a study of cytotoxic CD8 clonotypes in ibrutinib-treated CLL. Libraries were prepared by immunoSEQ multiplex PCR; TCRdb keeps only in-frame clonotypes and omits some of them. The table lists approximately 92,000 clones, approximately 77% of them singletons. The sequenced sample was PBMCs, obtained after 24 months of ibrutinib treatment. The origin of the receptors is a human donor with chronic lymphocytic leukemia.

This chain uses TRBV28 with TRBJ2-7; TRBD1 is a possible D gene (6 bases). The germline V gene encodes CDR1 MDHEN and CDR2 SYDVKM. This CDR3 is built from 14 residues. Trimming took 7 bases from V and 0 from J, leaving 13 bases between them. The CDR3 spells CASTIHRVSYEQYF. In DNA form, the CDR3 reads TGTGCCAGCACCATTCACAGGGTCTCCTACGAGCAGTACTTC.

This chain joins TRBV15 and TRBJ2-1, with TRBD2 identical over 9 bases. Germline-derived CDR1 and CDR2 are LNHNV and YYDKDF (reference sequence). The CDR3 length is 19 residues. After removal of 1 base from V and 4 bases from J, the junction contained 14 bases not matched to a gene. CDR3 residues: CATSRAPVWREGRYNEQFF. Written as DNA, the CDR3 is TGTGCCACCAGCAGAGCCCCTGTCTGGCGGGAGGGCCGGTACAATGAGCAGTTCTTC.

This clone was detected a few times. This chain uses TRBV9 with TRBJ2-5; D is possibly TRBD1 or TRBD2 (5 bases each). This CDR3 contains 16 residues. From germline, CDR1 is SGDLS and CDR2 YYNGEE. Trimming removed 0 bases at V and 2 bases at J, with 14 bases between. Written as DNA, the CDR3 is TGTGCCAGCAGCGTAGCCCCGGGGCCGGGGCAAGAGACCCAGTACTTC. Its translation is CASSVAPGPGQETQYF.

The chain carries TRBV19 and TRBJ1-1; unclear D gene. The CDR3 totals 13 residues. CDR1 and CDR2 from the germline V gene are LNHDA and SQIVND (reference sequence). Trimming left V 0 bases short and J 7 bases short, with 9 bases between. The CDR3 loop is CASSIEVGGEAFF. In nucleotides, the CDR3 is TGTGCCAGTAGTATAGAGGTTGGCGGTGAAGCTTTCTTT.

The rearrangement joins TRBV7-2 to TRBJ2-3; D is unresolved. The germline CDR1 and CDR2 sequences are SGHTA and FQGNSA. V was cut by 6 bases and J by 3 bases, with 16 bases left in between. This CDR3 contains 15 residues. CDR3 coding DNA: TGTGCCAGCAGGCCACAGTCAACGGGTACAGATACGCAGTATTTT. This codes for CASRPQSTGTDTQYF.

The J gene is TRBJ2-7, the V gene TRBV6-5; 11 nucleotides align to TRBD2. J was trimmed by 4 bases and V by 6 bases; bases with no gene match: 5. Germline V gene sequence: CDR1 MNHEY, CDR2 SVGAGI. The CDR3 length is 14 residues. CDR3 amino acids: CASRPGTSGYEQYF. Here the CDR3 DNA reads TGTGCCAGCAGGCCCGGGACTAGCGGTTACGAGCAGTACTTC.

CDR3 sequence (DNA): TGTGCCAGCAGTTTAAAGGGGATCACTGAAGCTTTCTTT. It encodes CASSLKGITEAFF. The V call is TRBV28, the J call TRBJ1-1, with a weak D call TRBD1 (5 bases). The CDR3 has 13 amino acids. In germline, CDR1 is MDHEN, CDR2 SYDVKM. Trimming removed 2 bases at V and 4 bases at J, with 8 bases between.

This clone was recorded a few times. V gene TRBV19 combines with J gene TRBJ1-5, with 12 bases aligning to TRBD1. The germline gives CDR1 LNHDA, CDR2 SQIVND (reference sequence). CDR3 length: 18 amino acids. Trimming took 4 bases from V and 2 from J; bases not matched to a gene: 9. Written as DNA, the CDR3 is TGTGCCAGTAGTAGCACCCTAGGGACAGGGGGCCGCAATCAGCCCCAGCATTTT. Translation: CASSSTLGTGGRNQPQHF.

A single count supports this clone. J is TRBJ1-3 and V is TRBV5-4; TRBD1 matches 7 bases. The CDR3 consists of 17 residues. Germline values: CDR1 SGHNT, CDR2 YYREEE (reference sequence). The J segment lost 1 base and the V segment lost 4 bases, leaving 11 bases of the junction unmatched. The DNA for the CDR3 is TGTGCCAGCAGCCCCAGCCTCGACAGGGCGTCTGGAAACACCATATATTTT. Encoded protein: CASSPSLDRASGNTIYF.

This chain joins TRBV19 and TRBJ2-4; possibly TRBD1 for D (7 bases). V dropped 3 bases and J dropped 2 bases, with 14 bases sitting between them. The CDR3 contains 16 residues. Germline values: CDR1 LNHDA, CDR2 SQIVND (reference sequence). CDR3 nucleotides: TGTGCCAGTAGTATTGGGGGGACAGTCCCCAAAAACATTCAGTACTTC. This gives the protein CASSIGGTVPKNIQYF.

The rearrangement uses TRBV29-1 and TRBJ2-7; D is ambiguous. Between the trimmed V and J ends, which lost 7 bases and 3 bases, there was a span of 13 bases. The germline V gene has CDR1 SQVTM and CDR2 ANQGSEA. There are 12 residues in the CDR3. The CDR3 DNA follows: TGCAGCGCCATGACGGTGGGCTACGAGCAGTACTTC. Protein: CSAMTVGYEQYF.

J is TRBJ2-1 and V is TRBV5-1, with 8 bases matching TRBD2. CDR3 size: 13 residues. Unmatched junction bases numbered 12, after V lost 7 bases and J lost 12 bases. Per germline, CDR1 SGHRS and CDR2 YFSETQ. The CDR3 loop is CASSGGVAGRQFF. For the CDR3, the DNA is TGCGCCAGCTCCGGTGGCGTAGCGGGACGGCAGTTCTTC.

The CDR3 sequence is CASSELGGGQPQHF. The CDR3 DNA reads as TGTGCCAGCAGTGAATTAGGGGGCGGTCAGCCCCAGCATTTT. V usage is TRBV6-1 and J usage is TRBJ1-5, with 7 bases lining up with TRBD1. The trim removed 2 bases at V and 6 bases at J, leaving 4 bases unmatched. CDR3 size: 14 residues. Germline CDR1 and CDR2: MNHNS and SASEGT.

The chain is built from TRBV7-2 and TRBJ2-3, with 10 bases aligning to TRBD2. This CDR3 spans 16 amino acids. The V segment lost 6 bases and the J segment 9 bases; nucleotides outside the gene matches: 15. Germline V gene data show CDR1 as SGHTA and CDR2 as FQGNSA. The CDR3 coding sequence is TGTGCCAGCAGGAGCGGAGGGGCTAGCGGGAGTATAACGCAGTATTTT. This codes for CASRSGGASGSITQYF.